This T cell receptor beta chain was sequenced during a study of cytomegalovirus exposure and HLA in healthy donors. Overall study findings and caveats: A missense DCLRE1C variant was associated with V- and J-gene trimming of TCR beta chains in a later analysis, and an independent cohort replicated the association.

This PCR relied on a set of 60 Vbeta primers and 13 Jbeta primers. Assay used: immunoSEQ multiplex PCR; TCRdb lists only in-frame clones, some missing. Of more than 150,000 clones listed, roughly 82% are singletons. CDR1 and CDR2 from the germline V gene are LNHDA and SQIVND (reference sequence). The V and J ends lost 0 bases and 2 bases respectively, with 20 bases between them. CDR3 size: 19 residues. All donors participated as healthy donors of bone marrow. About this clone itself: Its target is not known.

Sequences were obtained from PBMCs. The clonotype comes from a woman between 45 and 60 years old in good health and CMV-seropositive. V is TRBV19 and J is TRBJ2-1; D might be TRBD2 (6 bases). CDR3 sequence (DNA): TGTGCCAGTAGTATAGATGGGGCTTGGCGGGACGGCACCTACAATGAGCAGTTCTTC. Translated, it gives CASSIDGAWRDGTYNEQFF.